This T cell receptor beta chain was retrieved from a study of early T cells in non-severe SARS-CoV-2 infection. Study-wide context: RNA in bulk from unsorted whole blood was sequenced, and chains were unpaired.

The study, taken as a whole, reports: VDJdb-based annotation leaned toward anti-spike CD8 responses and missed private and CD4 specificities.

With respect to this clonotype: The antigen is unknown.

Attachment of unique molecular identifiers to individual cDNA molecules was performed. TCRdb fed the 5' RACE reads into MiXCR, producing one record per CDR3 protein. The table records approximately 69,000 distinct CDR3 sequences, about 10% of them present only once. The source material was whole blood. The TCR originated in an adult who was a healthcare worker with PCR-confirmed SARS-CoV-2 infection or an uninfected control (not recorded which).

The CDR3: CSVKMADTQYF. The CDR3 DNA sequence: TGCAGCGTTAAAATGGCAGATACGCAGTATTTT. The chain recombines TRBV29-1 with TRBJ2-3; no clear D. V was shortened by 5 bases and J by 4 bases, with 7 bases between the two germline ends. The CDR3 is 11 residues long. Germline lookup yields CDR1 SQVTM and CDR2 ANQGSEA.